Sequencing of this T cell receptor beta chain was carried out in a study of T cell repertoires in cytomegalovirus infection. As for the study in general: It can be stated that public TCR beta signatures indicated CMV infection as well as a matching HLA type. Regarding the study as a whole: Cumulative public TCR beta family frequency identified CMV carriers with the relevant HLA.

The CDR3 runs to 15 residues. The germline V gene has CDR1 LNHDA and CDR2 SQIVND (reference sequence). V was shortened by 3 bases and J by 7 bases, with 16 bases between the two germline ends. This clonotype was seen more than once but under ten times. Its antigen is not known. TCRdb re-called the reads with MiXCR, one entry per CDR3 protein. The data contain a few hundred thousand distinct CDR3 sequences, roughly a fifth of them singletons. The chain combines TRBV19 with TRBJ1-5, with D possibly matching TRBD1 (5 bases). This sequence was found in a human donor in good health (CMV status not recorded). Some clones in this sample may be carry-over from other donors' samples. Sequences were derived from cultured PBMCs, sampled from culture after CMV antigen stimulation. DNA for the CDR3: TGTGCCAGTAGTATCTTTCAGGGTAAGAGCCAGCCCCAGCATTTT. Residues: CASSIFQGKSQPQHF. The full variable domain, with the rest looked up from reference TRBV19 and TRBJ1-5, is DGGITQSPKYLFRKEGQNVTLSCEQNLNHDAMYWYRQDPGQGLRLIYYSQIVNDFQKGDIAEGYSVSREKKESFPLTVTSAQKNPTAFYLCASSIFQGKSQPQHFGDGTRLSIL.